The next 9 T cell receptor beta chains were all read from a single sample in a study of blood T cell repertoires in COVID-19. Produced via immunoSEQ multiplex PCR; TCRdb's table is partial and in-frame only. Of some 240,000 clones in the sample, 75% to 85% were seen once. Sequences were obtained from peripheral blood. These receptors were obtained from a man aged 50 to 60 with active or convalescent COVID-19.

The chain links TRBV5-1 to TRBJ2-2, with TRBD2 matching 12 bases. Per the germline V gene, CDR1 is SGHRS and CDR2 is YFSETQ. This CDR3 region has 16 residues. J lost 1 base, V lost 9 bases, and 7 bases had no gene match. CDR3 DNA sequence: TGCGCCAAGGCCATGGGACTAGCGGGGAACACCGGGGAGCTGTTTTTT. Translated, it gives CAKAMGLAGNTGELFF.

This clone has a handful of counts. The J gene is TRBJ1-1, the V gene TRBV21-1; the DNA was not used to check the table's D call, TRBD1. TRBV21-1 represents a pseudogene. The CDR3 consists of 17 residues. CDR3 sequence: CASSGRQGLNLPFEAFF. The CDR3 DNA is TGTGCCAGCAGCGGGCGACAGGGCCTTAATCTCCCGTTTGAAGCTTTCTTT.

The chain employs TRBV2 and TRBJ2-1; D is perhaps TRBD2 (6 bases). V was trimmed by 1 base and J by 4 bases, leaving 17 bases between them. CDR1 and CDR2 from the germline V gene are SNHLY and FYNNEI. CDR3 length equals 17 residues. The CDR3, as DNA: TGTGCCAGCAGTGAAGTAGATAGCCCGGGACTTTACAATGAGCAGTTCTTC. Protein sequence: CASSEVDSPGLYNEQFF. The variable domain in full, completed from reference TRBV2 and TRBJ2-1, reads EPEVTQTPSHQVTQMGQEVILRCVPISNHLYFYWYRQILGQKVEFLVSFYNNEISEKSEIFDDQFSVERPDGSNFTLKIRSTKLEDSAMYFCASSEVDSPGLYNEQFFGPGTRLTVL.

This clone showed up just a few times. J is TRBJ1-2 and V is TRBV5-1; 11 nucleotides line up with TRBD1. Germline loops: CDR1 SGHRS, CDR2 YFSETQ. The CDR3 has 13 amino acids. The trim removed 3 bases at V and 7 bases at J, leaving 2 bases unmatched. In DNA form, the CDR3 reads TGCGCCAGCAGCTCCGGGACAGGGGGTGGCTACACCTTC. It specifies CASSSGTGGGYTF.

The chain carries TRBV6-4 and TRBJ1-5, with D possibly TRBD1 on 5 matching bases. This CDR3 has 13 residues. The V gene's germline CDR1 is MRHNA and CDR2 SNTAGT. Trimming removed 6 bases at V and 5 bases at J, with 11 bases between. CDR3 nucleotide sequence: TGTGCCAGCAGCGTCAGGGAGGATCAGCCCCAGCATTTT. Translated: CASSVREDQPQHF.

The rearrangement uses TRBV6-6 and TRBJ2-1, with 7 bases aligning to TRBD2. Germline values: CDR1 MNHNY, CDR2 SVGAGI (reference sequence). The CDR3 runs to 12 residues. The V gene end was trimmed by 2 bases and the J gene end by 8 bases; junction bases not matched to a gene: 0. The CDR3 sequence: CASSYGGDEQFF. The CDR3 DNA reads TGTGCCAGCAGTTACGGGGGGGATGAGCAGTTCTTC.

The V gene is TRBV5-4, the J gene TRBJ1-1; TRBD1 matches at 8 bases. Germline CDR1 is SGHNT and CDR2 is YYREEE (reference sequence). Trimming cost V 3 bases and J 8 bases; bases outside gene matches: 3. The CDR3 contains 12 residues. The CDR3 loop is CASSSTGVEAFF. CDR3 in DNA: TGTGCCAGCAGCTCGACAGGGGTGGAAGCTTTCTTT.

The J gene is TRBJ2-1, the V gene TRBV7-9; 7 bases line up with TRBD2. CDR3 size: 15 residues. Germline V gene sequence: CDR1 SEHNR, CDR2 FQNEAQ (reference sequence). V trimming: 0 bases; J trimming: 7 bases; junction bases outside the gene matches: 6. Written as DNA, the CDR3 is TGTGCCAGCAGCTTAGCGGGAGGGCCGCGGAATGAGCAGTTCTTC. Its protein product is CASSLAGGPRNEQFF. Based on the CDR3 plus reference TRBV7-9 and TRBJ2-1, the full variable domain is DTGVSQNPRHKITKRGQNVTFRCDPISEHNRLYWYRQTLGQGPEFLTYFQNEAQLEKSRLLSDRFSAERPKGSFSTLEIQRTEQGDSAMYLCASSLAGGPRNEQFFGPGTRLTVL.

The chain couples TRBV7-2 to TRBJ1-5, with a possible D match to TRBD1 (5 bases). This CDR3 has 17 amino acids. Germline assignment: CDR1 SGHTA and CDR2 FQGNSA. V was pared by 5 bases and J by 0 bases, with 17 bases between. The CDR3, as DNA: TGTGCCAGCAGCCCCGGGACGGGAGCTTATAGCAATCAGCCCCAGCATTTT. Encoded protein: CASSPGTGAYSNQPQHF.